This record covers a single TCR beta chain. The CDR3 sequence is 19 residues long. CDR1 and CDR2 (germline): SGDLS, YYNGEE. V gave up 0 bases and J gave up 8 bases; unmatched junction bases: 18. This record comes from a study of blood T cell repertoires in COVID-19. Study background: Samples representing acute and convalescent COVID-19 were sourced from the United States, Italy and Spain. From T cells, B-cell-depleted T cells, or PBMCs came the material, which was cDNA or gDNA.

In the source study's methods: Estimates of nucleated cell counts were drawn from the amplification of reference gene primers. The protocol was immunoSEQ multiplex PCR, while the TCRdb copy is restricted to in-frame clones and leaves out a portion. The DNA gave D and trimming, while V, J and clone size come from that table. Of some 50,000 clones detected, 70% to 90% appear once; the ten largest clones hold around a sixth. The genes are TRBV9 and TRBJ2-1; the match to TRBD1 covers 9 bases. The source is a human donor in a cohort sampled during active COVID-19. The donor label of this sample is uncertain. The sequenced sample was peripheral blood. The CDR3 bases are TGTGCCAGCAGCGTAGCTAAAGGAAACAGGGGGCTCTTTAAGGATGAGCAGTTCTTC. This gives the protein CASSVAKGNRGLFKDEQFF.